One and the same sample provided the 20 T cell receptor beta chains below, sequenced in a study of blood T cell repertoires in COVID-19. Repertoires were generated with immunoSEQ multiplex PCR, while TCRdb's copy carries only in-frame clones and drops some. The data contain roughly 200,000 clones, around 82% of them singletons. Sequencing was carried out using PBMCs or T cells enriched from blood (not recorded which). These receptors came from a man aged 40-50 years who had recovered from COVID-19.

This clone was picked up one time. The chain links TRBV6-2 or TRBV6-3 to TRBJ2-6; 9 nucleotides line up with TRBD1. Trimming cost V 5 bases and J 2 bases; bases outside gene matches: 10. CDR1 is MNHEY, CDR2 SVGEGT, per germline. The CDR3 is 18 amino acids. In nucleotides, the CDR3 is TGTGCCAGCAGTGGGAGACAGGGGGGAGATACTGGGGCCAACGTCCTGACTTTC. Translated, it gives CASSGRQGGDTGANVLTF.

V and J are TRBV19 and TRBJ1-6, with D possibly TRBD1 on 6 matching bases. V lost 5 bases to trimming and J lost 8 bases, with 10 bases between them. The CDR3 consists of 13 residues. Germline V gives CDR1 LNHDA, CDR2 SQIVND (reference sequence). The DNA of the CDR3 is TGTGCCAGTAGTTCACAGGGATATTCACCCCTCCACTTT. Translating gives CASSSQGYSPLHF.

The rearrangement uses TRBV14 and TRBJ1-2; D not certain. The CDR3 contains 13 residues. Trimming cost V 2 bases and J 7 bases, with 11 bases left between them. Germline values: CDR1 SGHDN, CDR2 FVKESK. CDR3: CASSQSRSGGYTF. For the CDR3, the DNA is TGTGCCAGCAGCCAATCAAGGTCGGGTGGCTACACCTTC.

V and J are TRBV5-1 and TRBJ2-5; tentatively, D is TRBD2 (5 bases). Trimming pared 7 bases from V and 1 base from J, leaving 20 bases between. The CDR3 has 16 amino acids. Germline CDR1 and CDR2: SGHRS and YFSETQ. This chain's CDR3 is CASAVPQGGSQETQYF. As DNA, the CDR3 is TGCGCCAGCGCTGTGCCCCAAGGCGGGTCCCAAGAGACCCAGTACTTC. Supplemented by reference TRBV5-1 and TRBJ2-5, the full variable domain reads KAGVTQTPRYLIKTRGQQVTLSCSPISGHRSVSWYQQTPGQGLQFLFEYFSETQRNKGNFPGRFSGRQFSNSRSEMNVSTLELGDSALYLCASAVPQGGSQETQYFGPGTRLLVL.

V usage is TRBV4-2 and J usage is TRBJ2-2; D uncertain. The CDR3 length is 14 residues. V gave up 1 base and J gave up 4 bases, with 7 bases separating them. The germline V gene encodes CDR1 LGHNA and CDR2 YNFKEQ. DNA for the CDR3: TGTGCCAGCAGCCAAGCGAGGTCCACCGGGGAGCTGTTTTTT. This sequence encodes CASSQARSTGELFF.

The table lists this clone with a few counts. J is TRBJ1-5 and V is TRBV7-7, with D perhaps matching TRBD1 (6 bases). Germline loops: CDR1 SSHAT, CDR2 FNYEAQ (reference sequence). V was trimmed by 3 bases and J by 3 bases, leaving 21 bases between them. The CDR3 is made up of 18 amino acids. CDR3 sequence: CASSFGTPRGANNQPQHF. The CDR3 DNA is TGTGCCAGCAGCTTTGGGACCCCCCGGGGGGCAAACAATCAGCCCCAGCATTTT.

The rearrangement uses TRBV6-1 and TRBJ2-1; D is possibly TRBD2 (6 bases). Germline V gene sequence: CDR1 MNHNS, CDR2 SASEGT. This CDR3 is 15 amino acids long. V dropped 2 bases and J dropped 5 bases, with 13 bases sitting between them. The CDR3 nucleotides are TGTGCCAGCAGTGAACTTAGTAGCGGAAACAATGAGCAGTTCTTC. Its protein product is CASSELSSGNNEQFF.

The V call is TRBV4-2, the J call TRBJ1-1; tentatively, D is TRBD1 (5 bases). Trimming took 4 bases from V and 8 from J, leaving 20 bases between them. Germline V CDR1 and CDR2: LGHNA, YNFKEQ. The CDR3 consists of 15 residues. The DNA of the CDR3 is TGTGCCAGCAGCCCCTTGATAGACAGCCCCGGGGAAGCTTTCTTT. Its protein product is CASSPLIDSPGEAFF.

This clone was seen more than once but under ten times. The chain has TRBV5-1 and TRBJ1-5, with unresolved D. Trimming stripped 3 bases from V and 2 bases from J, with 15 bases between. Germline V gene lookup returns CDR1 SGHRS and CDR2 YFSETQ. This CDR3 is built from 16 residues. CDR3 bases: TGCGCCAGCAGCTCGGGAAAACTGGATGGCAATCAGCCCCAGCATTTT. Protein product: CASSSGKLDGNQPQHF.

DNA of the CDR3: TGTGCCAGCTCACCACCGAACAGGGGGCAAGGCAACTATGGCTACACCTTC. It encodes CASSPPNRGQGNYGYTF. The chain is built from TRBV18 and TRBJ1-2; 9 nucleotides line up with TRBD1. V lost 0 bases to trimming and J lost 2 bases; unmatched junction nucleotides: 7. Germline V CDR1 and CDR2: KGHSH, LQKENI. The CDR3 extends over 17 amino acids.

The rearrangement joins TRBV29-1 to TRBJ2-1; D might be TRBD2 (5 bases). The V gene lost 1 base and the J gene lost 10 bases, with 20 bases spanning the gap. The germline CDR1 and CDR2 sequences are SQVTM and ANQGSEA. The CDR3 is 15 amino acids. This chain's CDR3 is CSVEGPGSWRTEQFF. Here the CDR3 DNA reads TGCAGCGTTGAAGGGCCGGGGTCGTGGCGGACCGAGCAGTTCTTC.

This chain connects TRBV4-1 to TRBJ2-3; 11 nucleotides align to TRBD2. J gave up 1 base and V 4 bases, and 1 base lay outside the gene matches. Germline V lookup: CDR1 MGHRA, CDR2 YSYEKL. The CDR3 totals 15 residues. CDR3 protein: CASSLLAGGTDTQYF. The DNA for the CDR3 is TGCGCCAGCAGCCTACTAGCGGGAGGCACAGATACGCAGTATTTT.

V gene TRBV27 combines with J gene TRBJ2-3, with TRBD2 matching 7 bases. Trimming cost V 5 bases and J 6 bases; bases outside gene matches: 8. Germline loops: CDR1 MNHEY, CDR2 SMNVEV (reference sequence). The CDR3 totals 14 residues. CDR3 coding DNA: TGTGCCAGCAGTCGGACTCGGGGAGGGGATACGCAGTATTTT. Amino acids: CASSRTRGGDTQYF.

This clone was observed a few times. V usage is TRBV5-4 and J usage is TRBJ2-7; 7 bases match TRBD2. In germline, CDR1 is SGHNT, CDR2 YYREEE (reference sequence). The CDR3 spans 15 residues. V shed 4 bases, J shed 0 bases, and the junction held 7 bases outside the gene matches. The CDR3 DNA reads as TGTGCCAGCAGCCCCGTTCCTAGCGGCTCCTACGAGCAGTACTTC. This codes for CASSPVPSGSYEQYF.

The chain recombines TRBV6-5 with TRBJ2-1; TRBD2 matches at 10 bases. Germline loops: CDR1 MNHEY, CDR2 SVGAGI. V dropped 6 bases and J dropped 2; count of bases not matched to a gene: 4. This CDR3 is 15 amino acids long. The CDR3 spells CASRASGSTYNEQFF. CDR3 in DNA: TGTGCCAGCAGGGCTAGCGGGAGCACCTACAATGAGCAGTTCTTC.

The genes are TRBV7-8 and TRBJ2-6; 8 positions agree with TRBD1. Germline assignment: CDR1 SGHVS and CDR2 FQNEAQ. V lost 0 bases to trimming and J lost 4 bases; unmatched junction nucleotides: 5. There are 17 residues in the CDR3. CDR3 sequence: CASSLARDRRGANVLTF. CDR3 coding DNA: TGTGCCAGCAGCTTAGCGAGGGACAGGAGGGGGGCCAACGTCCTGACTTTC.

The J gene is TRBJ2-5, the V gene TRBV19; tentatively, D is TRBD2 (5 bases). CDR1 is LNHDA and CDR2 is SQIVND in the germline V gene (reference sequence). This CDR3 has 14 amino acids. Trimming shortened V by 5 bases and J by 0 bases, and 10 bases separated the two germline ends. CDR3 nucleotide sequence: TGTGCCAGTAGTGCGCAGGACTACCAAGAGACCCAGTACTTC. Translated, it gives CASSAQDYQETQYF.

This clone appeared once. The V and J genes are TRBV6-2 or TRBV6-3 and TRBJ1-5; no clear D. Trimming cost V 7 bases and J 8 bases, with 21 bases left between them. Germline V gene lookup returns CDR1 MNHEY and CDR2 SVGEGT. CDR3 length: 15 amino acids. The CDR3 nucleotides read TGTGCCAGCACCCCTCGGAGAGGAGTCAGTGAGCCCCAGCATTTT. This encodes CASTPRRGVSEPQHF.

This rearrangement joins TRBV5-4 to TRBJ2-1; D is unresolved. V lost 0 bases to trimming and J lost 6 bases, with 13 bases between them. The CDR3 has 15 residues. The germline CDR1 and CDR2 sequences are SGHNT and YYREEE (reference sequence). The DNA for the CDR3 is TGTGCCAGCAGCTTGGAGCTCTCTCTTGGCAATGAGCAGTTCTTC. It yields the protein CASSLELSLGNEQFF.

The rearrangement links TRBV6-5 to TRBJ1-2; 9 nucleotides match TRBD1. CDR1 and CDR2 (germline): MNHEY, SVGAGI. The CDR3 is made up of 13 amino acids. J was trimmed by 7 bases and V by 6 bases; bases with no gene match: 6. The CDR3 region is CASRAQGASGYTF. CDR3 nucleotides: TGTGCCAGCAGAGCACAGGGGGCCTCTGGCTACACCTTC.